This T cell receptor beta chain is from a study of monozygotic twins with inflammatory bowel disease. The CDR3 contains 12 residues. Germline V gene lookup returns CDR1 GTSNPN and CDR2 SVGIG (reference sequence). With no T cell sorting beforehand, total RNA was isolated from whole blood. Reanalyzing the 5' RACE reads, TCRdb keeps one entry per CDR3 protein, without DNA. Recorded for this sample: roughly 100,000 distinct CDR3 sequences. The chain has TRBV30 and TRBJ1-4. This sequence originates from a human donor with ulcerative colitis or Crohn's disease, or a healthy co-twin of an affected twin (not recorded which). The source material was blood. CDR3 residues: CAWNFRNEKLFF.